The source of this T cell receptor (beta chain) is a study of OX40 agonist ivuxolimab in advanced cancers. The study in broad terms: The costimulatory receptor OX40 (CD134) was targeted by ivuxolimab, a fully human IgG2 agonistic monoclonal antibody. Intravenous ivuxolimab was administered to patients every 2 weeks at six dose levels: 0.01, 0.1, 0.3, 1.5, 3 and 10 mg/kg. Among the roughly 52 dose-escalation patients, about 20 had hepatocellular carcinoma, about 15 melanoma, 9 renal cell carcinoma and 9 head and neck cancer. The dose-escalation cohort was 82.7% male with a mean age of about 60 years, ranging from 23 to 79. Patients were allowed to have had prior anti-PD-1, anti-PD-L1 or anti-CTLA-4 therapy, and around 37% of the dose-escalation patients had previously received checkpoint inhibitors. Partial responses occurred in three dose-escalation patients: two with cutaneous melanoma and one with hepatocellular carcinoma. The point of sequencing TCRbeta in the periphery was to test whether ivuxolimab changed TCR sequence diversity and drove clonal T-cell expansion. The monotherapy dose-escalation portion (N of about 50 patients) of the phase I ivuxolimab trial is reported in the paper.

To sequence the TCRbeta CDR3 region, genomic DNA was isolated from the sorted cells. The immunoSEQ Assay was used for sequencing of TCRbeta CDR3 regions. TCRdb took over this immuneACCESS table, retaining in-frame rearrangements with V and J assigned. Such tables are incomplete; in checked studies, under half of the missing clones stem from an unresolved V gene, and the remainder is unexplained. The sample table holds around 43,000 clones, of which approximately 88% were seen once. The ten largest clonotypes hold around 17% of the sample. As to this clone: Its antigen is currently not known. No quality values exist for individual bases; no much larger clone is one base distant.

Patients with a history of autoimmune disease or receiving systemic immunosuppression were excluded from the trial. Peripheral blood for TCR sequencing was collected from all dose cohorts at baseline, on cycle 4 day 1, and on cycle 7 day 1. The samples were taken from a phase I, first-in-human, multicenter, open-label dose-escalation trial of ivuxolimab. Adults with locally advanced or metastatic head and neck squamous cell, hepatocellular, melanoma or renal cell carcinoma were enrolled in the trial. Before TCR sequencing, CD4+ T cells and CD8+ T cells were sorted from peripheral blood as separate populations. What the work shows at the level of the full study, not this receptor alone: Low levels of normalized T-cell clonal expansion were also shown by some nonresponding patients. After ivuxolimab, CD8+ T cells had more expanded clones than CD4+ T cells on average. Partial responders in the 0.1-3.0 mg/kg groups had among the lowest normalized peripheral clonal expansion, especially among CD8+ T cells. At doses from 0.1 to 3.0 mg/kg, clonal expansion was seen in both CD4+ and CD8+ blood T cells between baseline and week 6. The antigen specificity of the clonally expanded peripheral T cells was not determined.

The V and J ends are trimmed by 8 bases and 2 bases, leaving 9 bases between them. In the germline V gene (reference sequence), CDR1 corresponds to SEHNR and CDR2 to FQNEAQ. The CDR3 spans 12 residues, from the cysteine through the phenylalanine. The sequence is cut down to CDR3 DNA, 36 bases in frame from base 1. The sequence is built from TRBV7-9 and TRBJ1-1; a tentative D call is TRBD1 (5 bases match). The sequencing used CD4+ or CD8+ T cells sorted from blood, collected in a trial of the OX40 agonist ivuxolimab. The clonotype was recovered from an adult with an advanced solid tumor such as melanoma, head and neck, liver or kidney cancer. The nucleotide sequence reads as follows: TGTGCCAGCCAGGGCCGTAACACTGAAGCTTTCTTT. Protein translation: CASQGRNTEAFF.